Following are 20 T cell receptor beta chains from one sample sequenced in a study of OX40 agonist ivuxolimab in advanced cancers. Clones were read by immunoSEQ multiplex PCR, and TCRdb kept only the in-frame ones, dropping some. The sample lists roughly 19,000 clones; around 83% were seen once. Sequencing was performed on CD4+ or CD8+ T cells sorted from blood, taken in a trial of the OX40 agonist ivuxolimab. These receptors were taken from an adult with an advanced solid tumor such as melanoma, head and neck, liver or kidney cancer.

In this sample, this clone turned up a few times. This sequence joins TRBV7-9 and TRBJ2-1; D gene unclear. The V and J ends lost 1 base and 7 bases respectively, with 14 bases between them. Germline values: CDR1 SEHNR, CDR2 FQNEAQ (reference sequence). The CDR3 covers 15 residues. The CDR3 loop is CASSLVGPLENEQFF. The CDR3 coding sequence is TGTGCCAGCAGCTTAGTTGGTCCGTTGGAGAATGAGCAGTTCTTC.

CDR3 coding DNA: TGTGCCAGCAGCTTAGGTACAGCCCCCTACGAGCAGTACTTC. Its protein is CASSLGTAPYEQYF. This chain uses TRBV7-9 with TRBJ2-7; no reliable D call. The CDR3 runs 14 residues. Germline CDR1 and CDR2: SEHNR and FQNEAQ (reference sequence). V was cut by 1 base and J by 2 bases, with 9 bases left in between.

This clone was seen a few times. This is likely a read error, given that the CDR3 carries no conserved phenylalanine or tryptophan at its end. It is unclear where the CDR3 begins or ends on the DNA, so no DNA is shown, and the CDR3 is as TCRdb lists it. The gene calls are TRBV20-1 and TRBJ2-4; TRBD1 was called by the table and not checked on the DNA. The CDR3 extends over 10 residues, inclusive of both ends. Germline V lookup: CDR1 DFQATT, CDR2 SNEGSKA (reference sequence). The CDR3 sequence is CSARGDSCAV.

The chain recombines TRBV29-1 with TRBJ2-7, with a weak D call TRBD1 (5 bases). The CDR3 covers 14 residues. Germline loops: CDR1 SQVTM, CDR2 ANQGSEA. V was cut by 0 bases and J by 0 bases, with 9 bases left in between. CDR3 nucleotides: TGCAGCGTTGAAGATGGGGCGGACTCCTACGAGCAGTACTTC. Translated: CSVEDGADSYEQYF.

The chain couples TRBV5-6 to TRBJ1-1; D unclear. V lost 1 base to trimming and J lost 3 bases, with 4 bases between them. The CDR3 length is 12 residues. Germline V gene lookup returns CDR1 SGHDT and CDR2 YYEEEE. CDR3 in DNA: TGTGCCAGCAGCTTGCTGTACACTGAAGCTTTCTTT. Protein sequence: CASSLLYTEAFF.

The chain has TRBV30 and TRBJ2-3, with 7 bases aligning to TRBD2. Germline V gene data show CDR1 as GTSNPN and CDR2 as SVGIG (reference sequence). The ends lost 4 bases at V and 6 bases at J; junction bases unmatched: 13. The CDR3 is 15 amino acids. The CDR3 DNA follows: TGTGCCTGGAAAAGGTTCGGCGGGAGAAGGGATACGCAGTATTTT. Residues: CAWKRFGGRRDTQYF.

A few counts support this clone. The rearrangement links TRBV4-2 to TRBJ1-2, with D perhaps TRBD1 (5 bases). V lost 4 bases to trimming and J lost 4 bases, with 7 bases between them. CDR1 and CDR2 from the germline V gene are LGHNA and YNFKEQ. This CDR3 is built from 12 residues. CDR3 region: CASSPGGYGYTF. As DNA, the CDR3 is TGTGCCAGCAGCCCGGGGGGCTATGGCTACACCTTC.

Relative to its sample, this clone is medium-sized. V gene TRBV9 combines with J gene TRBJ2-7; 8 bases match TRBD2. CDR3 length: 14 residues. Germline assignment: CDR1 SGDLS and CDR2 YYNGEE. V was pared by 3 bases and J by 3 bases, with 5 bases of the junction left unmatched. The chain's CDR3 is CASSEGLAGYEQYF. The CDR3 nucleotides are TGTGCCAGCAGCGAGGGCCTAGCGGGCTACGAGCAGTACTTC.

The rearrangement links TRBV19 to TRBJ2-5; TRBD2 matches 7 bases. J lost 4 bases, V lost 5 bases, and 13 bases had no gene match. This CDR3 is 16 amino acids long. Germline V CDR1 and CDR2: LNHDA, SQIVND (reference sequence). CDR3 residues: CASSSLTSSDPETQYF. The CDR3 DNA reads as TGTGCCAGTAGTTCGTTGACTAGCTCAGATCCAGAGACCCAGTACTTC.

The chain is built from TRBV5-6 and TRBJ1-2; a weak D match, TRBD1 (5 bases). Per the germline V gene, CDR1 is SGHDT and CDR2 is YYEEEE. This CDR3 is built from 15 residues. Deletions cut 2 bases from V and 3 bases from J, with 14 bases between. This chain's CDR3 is CASSLRGAGHYGYTF. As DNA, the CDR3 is TGTGCCAGCAGCTTAAGAGGGGCAGGGCACTATGGCTACACCTTC.

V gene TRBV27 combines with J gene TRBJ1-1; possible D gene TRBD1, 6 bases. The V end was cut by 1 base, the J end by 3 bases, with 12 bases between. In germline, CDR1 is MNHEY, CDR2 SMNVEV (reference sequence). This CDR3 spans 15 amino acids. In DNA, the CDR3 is TGTGCCAGCAGTTTATATCGGGGGCCGGACACTGAAGCTTTCTTT. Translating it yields CASSLYRGPDTEAFF.

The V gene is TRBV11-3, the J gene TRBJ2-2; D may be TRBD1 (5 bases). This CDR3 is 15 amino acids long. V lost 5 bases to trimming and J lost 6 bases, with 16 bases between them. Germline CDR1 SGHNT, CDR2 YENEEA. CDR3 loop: CASSARGTGAGELFF. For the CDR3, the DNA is TGTGCCAGCAGCGCGCGAGGTACAGGAGCCGGGGAGCTGTTTTTT.

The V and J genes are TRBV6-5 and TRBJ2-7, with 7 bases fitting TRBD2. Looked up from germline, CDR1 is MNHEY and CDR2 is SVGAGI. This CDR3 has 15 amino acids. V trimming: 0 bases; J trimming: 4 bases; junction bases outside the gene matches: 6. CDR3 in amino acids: CASSYSGLVRYEQYF. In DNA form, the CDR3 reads TGTGCCAGCAGTTACTCCGGACTAGTACGGTACGAGCAGTACTTC.

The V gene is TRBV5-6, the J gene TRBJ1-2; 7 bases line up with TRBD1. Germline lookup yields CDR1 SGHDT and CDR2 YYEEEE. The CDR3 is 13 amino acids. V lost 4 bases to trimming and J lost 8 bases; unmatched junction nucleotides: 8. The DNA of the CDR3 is TGTGCCAGCAGCGCCGACAGGGTTCGAGGCTACACCTTC. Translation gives CASSADRVRGYTF.

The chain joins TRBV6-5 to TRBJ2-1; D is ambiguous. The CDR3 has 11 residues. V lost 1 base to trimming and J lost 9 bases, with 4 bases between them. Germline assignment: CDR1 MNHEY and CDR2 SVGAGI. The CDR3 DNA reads TGTGCCAGCAGTTACTTTGGTGAGCAGTTCTTC. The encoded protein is CASSYFGEQFF.

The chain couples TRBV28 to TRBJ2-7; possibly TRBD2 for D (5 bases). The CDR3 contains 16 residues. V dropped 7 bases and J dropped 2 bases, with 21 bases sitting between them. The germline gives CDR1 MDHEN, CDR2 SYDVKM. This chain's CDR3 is CASNPRGKERTYEQYF. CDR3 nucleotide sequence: TGTGCCAGCAATCCCAGAGGGAAGGAGCGTACCTACGAGCAGTACTTC.

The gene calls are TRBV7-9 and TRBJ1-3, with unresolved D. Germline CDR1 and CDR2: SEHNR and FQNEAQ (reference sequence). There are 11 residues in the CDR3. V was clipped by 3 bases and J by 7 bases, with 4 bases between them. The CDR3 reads CASSFGNTIYF. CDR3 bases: TGTGCCAGCAGCTTCGGTAACACCATATATTTT.

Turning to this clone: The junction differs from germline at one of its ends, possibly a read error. The CDR3, as DNA: TGTGCCATCAATGAGGGAGGGCTCAATGAGCAGTTCTTC. Translation gives CAINEGGLNEQFF. This chain links TRBV10-3 with TRBJ2-1; 7 positions match TRBD2. The V gene's germline CDR1 is ENHRY and CDR2 SYGVKD. CDR3 length equals 13 residues.

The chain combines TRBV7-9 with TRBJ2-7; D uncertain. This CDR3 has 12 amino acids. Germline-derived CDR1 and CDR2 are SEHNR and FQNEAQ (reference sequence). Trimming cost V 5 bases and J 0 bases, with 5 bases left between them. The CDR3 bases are TGTGCCAGCAGCCCCAGCTCCTACGAGCAGTACTTC. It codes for CASSPSSYEQYF.

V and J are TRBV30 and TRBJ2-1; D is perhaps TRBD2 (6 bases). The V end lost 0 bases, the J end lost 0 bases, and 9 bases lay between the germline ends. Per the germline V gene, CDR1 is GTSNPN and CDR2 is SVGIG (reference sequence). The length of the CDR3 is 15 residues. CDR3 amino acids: CAWSVRSGSYNEQFF. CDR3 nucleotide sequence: TGTGCCTGGAGTGTCCGTAGCGGCTCCTACAATGAGCAGTTCTTC.